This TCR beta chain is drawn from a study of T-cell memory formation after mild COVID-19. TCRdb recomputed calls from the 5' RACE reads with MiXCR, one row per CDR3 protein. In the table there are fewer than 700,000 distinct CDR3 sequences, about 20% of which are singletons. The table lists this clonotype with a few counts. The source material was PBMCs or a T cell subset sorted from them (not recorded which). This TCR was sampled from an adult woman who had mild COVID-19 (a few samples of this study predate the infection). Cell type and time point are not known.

The CDR3 DNA sequence: TGTGCCACCAGTGATTGGGACAGGGGGCTTGTCACTGAAGCTTTCTTT. This codes for CATSDWDRGLVTEAFF. J is TRBJ1-1 and V is TRBV24-1; 12 bases align to TRBD1. The V gene's germline CDR1 is KGHDR and CDR2 SFDVKD. The CDR3 has 16 amino acids. With 2 bases clipped from V and 4 bases from J, the junction kept 4 bases outside the gene matches.